The sequence of this TCR beta chain was determined in a study of blood T cell repertoires in COVID-19 (dated by TCRdb to 2020 to 2021). For context, the study as a whole: The collaborator samples originated in the United States, Italy and Spain and spanned the acute and convalescent phases of COVID-19. A freely available public database, intended as a resource for researchers studying the immune response to SARS-CoV-2, is where the repertoires were released. The prospective study material was composed of cDNA or gDNA derived from T cells, B-cell-depleted T cells, or PBMCs. The samples were drawn from the first 160 participants of the ongoing ImmuneRACE study and from more than 1,000 subjects provided by 6 global collaborators. The sample metadata nearly always contained a de-identified subject ID, COVID-19 status, age in years and sex. Subjects who had been exposed to COVID-19, were actively infected with it, or had recovered from it provided the deeply sampled blood TCRbeta repertoires that made up the dataset. Where available, HLA class I and class II types were obtained from metadata supplied by the sample provider rather than from assay-based typing.

TCRbeta CDR3 regions were amplified from genomic DNA by means of the immunoSEQ Assay, a bias-controlled multiplex PCR. Processing in the source paper ran as follows. The number of nucleated cells in each sample was estimated by amplification of reference gene primers within the assay. To quantify the absolute abundance of each unique TCRbeta CDR3 rearrangement, sequence reads were collapsed and filtered. For each sample, productive Simpson clonality was calculated as the square root of Simpson's diversity index across productive rearrangements. TCRdb mirrors the immuneACCESS table, restricted to in-frame sequences. Some clones are absent from its copies; in checked studies, under half trace to an unresolved V gene, and the reason for the others is unknown. Clone size and V and J calls were adopted from that table, with D and trimming inferred from the DNA. The sample yields around 280,000 clones; roughly 87% were counted once. Of the sample, roughly 2.4% is held by the ten largest clones.

The table lists this clone with a few counts. Its binding antigen is unknown. No much larger clone is present one base from it, and per-base qualities are unavailable. Trimming removed 4 bases from V and 7 bases from J; the gene matches leave 8 bases unexplained. The CDR3 runs 15 residues from the cysteine to the phenylalanine. Only the CDR3 portion is preserved as DNA: 45 bases, with reading frame beginning at the first base. CDR1 is given as SGHRS and CDR2 as YFSETQ, both from the germline V gene. A second Seattle source provided samples from volunteer blood donors who had recovered from COVID-19. Each collaborating institution followed its own protocols to collect whole blood in K2EDTA tubes. For TCRbeta analysis, collaborators shipped samples as frozen whole blood, isolated PBMCs, or DNA extracted from either of those sample types. Points the paper makes about the study in general: The amount of clinical and demographic metadata varied by source and participant and was provided uncurated.

The chain couples TRBV5-1 to TRBJ2-2, with TRBD1 identical over 9 junction bases. This sequence was found in a woman between 50 and 59 years old who had recovered from COVID-19. Sequencing was performed on peripheral blood. The DNA reads as follows: TGCGCCAGCAGCCCGGGACAGGGCTTGAACGGGGAGCTGTTTTTT. The encoded protein is CASSPGQGLNGELFF.